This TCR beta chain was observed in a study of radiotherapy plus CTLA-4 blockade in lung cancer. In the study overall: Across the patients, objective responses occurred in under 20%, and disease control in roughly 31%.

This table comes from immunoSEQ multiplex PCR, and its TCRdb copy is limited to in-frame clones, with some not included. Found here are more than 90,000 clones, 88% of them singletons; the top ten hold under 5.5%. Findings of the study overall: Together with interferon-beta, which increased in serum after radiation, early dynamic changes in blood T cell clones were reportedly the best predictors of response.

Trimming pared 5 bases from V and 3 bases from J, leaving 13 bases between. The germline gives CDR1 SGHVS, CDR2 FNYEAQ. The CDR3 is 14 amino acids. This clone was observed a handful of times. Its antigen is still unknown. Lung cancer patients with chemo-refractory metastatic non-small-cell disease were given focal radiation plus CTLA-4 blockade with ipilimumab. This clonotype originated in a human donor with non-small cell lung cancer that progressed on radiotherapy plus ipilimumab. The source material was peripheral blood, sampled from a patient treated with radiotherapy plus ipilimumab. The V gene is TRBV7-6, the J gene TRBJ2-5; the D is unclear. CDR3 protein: CASSPAPHEETQYF. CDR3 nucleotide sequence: TGTGCCAGCAGCCCTGCGCCCCATGAAGAGACCCAGTACTTC.